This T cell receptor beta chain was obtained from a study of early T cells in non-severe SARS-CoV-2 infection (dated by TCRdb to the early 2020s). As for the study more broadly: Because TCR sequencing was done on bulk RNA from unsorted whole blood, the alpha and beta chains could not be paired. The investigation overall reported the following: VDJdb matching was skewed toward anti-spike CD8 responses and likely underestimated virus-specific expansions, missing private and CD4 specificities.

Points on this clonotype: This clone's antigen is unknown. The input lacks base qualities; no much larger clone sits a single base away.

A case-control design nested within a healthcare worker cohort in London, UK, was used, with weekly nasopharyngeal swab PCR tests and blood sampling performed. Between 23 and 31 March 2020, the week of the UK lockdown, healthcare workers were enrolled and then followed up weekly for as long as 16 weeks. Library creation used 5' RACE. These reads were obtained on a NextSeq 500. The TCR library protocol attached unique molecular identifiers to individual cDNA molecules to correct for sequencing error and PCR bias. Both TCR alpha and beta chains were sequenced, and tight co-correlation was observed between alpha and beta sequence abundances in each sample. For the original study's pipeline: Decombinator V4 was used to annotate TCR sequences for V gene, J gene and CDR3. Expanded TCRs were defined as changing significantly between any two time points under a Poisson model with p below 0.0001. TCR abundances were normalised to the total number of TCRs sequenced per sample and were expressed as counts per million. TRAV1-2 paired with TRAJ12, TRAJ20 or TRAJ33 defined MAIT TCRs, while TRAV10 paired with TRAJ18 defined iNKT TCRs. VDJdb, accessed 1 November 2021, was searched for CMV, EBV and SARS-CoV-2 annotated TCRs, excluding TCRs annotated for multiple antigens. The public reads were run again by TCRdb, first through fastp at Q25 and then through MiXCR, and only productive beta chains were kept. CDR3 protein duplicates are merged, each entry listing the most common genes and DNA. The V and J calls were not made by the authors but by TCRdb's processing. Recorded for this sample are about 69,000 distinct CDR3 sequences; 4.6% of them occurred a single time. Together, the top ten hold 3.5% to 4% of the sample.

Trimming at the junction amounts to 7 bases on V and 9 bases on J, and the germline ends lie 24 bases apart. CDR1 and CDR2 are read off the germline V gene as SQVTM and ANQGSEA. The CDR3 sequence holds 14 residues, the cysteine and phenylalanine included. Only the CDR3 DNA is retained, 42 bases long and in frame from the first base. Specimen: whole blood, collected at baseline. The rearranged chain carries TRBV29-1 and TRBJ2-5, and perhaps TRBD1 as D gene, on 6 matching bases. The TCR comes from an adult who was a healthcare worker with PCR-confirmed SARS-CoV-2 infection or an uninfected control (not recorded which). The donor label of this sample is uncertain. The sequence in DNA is TGCAGCGCCGACCCGGGACACCAGGCGTCGGCCCAGTACTTC. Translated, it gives CSADPGHQASAQYF.